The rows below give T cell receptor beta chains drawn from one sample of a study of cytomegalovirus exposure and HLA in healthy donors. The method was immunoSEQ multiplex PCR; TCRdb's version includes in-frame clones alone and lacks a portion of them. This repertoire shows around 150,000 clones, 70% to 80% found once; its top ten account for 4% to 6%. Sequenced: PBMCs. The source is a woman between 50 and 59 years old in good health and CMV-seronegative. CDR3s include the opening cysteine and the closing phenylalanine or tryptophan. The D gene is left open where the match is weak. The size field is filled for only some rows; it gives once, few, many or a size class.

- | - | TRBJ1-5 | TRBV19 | TGTGCCAGCACAGGGCCGGCTCAGCCCCAGCATTTT | CASTGPAQPQHF
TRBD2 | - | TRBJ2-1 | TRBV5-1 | TGCGCCAGCAGCTTGGCTGGCTCTGGGCTAGCGGGGGGGATTGAGCAGTTCTTC | CASSLAGSGLAGGIEQFF
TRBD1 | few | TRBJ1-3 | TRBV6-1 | TGTGCCAGCAGTCTGGACAGGGGGCATGGAAACACCATATATTTT | CASSLDRGHGNTIYF
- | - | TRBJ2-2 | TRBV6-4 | TGTGCCAGCAGTGACCTGTTGAACACCGGGGAGCTGTTTTTT | CASSDLLNTGELFF
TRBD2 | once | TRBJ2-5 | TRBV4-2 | TGTGCCAGCAGCCAAGAGGCCGGGACTAGCGGAGGGACCCAGTACTTC | CASSQEAGTSGGTQYF
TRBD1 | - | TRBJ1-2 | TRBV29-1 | TGCAGCGTGGCCACAGGGGGTGGCTACACCTTC | CSVATGGGYTF
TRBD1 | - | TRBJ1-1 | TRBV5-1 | TGCGCCAGCAGCTTGGAACAGGGGGCCGGGACTGAAGCTTTCTTT | CASSLEQGAGTEAFF
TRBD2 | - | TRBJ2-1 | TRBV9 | TGTGCCAGCAGCGTCCAAGCGGGGACTGATGATGAGCAGTTCTTC | CASSVQAGTDDEQFF
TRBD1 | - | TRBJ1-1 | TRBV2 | TGTGCCAGCAGTACGACAGGGGGCAGGAACACTGAAGCTTTCTTT | CASSTTGGRNTEAFF
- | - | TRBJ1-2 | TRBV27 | TGTGCCAGCAGTTTACAGTTCCCCCCAACGGTGGGCGGCTACACCTTC | CASSLQFPPTVGGYTF
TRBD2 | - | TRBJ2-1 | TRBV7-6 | TGTGCCAGCAGCATCAGAGCGGGGAGCTCCTACAATGAGCAGTTCTTC | CASSIRAGSSYNEQFF
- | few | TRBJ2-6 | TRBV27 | TGTGCCAGCAGTTTAAAGGCACCTAGCTCTGGGGCCAACGTCCTGACTTTC | CASSLKAPSSGANVLTF
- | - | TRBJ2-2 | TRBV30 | TGTGCCTGGGCGGTCACCGGGGAGCTGTTTTTT | CAWAVTGELFF
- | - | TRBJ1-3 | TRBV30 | TGTGCCTGGAGTGTTCCCCGGAGCTCTGGAAACACCATATATTTT | CAWSVPRSSGNTIYF
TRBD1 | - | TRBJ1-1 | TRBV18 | TGTGCCAGCTCATTACGGACAGGGCGCGGTACTGAAGCTTTCTTT | CASSLRTGRGTEAFF
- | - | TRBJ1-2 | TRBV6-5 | TGTGCCAGCAGCCGGGACATTAGCGCGACGGACGGCTACACCTTC | CASSRDISATDGYTF
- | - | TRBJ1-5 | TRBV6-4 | TGTGCCAGCGCTCCCGCGGCTGGCAATCAGCCCCAGCATTTT | CASAPAAGNQPQHF
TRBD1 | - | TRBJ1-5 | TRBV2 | TGTGCCAGCAACCTAGACAGGGATTATAGCAATCAGCCCCAGCATTTT | CASNLDRDYSNQPQHF
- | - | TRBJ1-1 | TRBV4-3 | TGCGCCAGCAGCCGAGGGGGGGGACGGAACCCTGAAGCTTTCTTT | CASSRGGGRNPEAFF
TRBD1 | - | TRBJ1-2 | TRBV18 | TGTGCCAGCTCACCATCAGGGGGAGATGGCTACACCTTC | CASSPSGGDGYTF
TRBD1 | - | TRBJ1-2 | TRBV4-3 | TGCGCCAGCAGCCAAGAGACAGGGGGATATGGCTACACCTTC | CASSQETGGYGYTF
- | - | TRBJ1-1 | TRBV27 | TGTGCCAGCAGTTTATCCCAGGGTCTCACTGAAGCTTTCTTT | CASSLSQGLTEAFF
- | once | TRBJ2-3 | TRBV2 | TGTGCCAGCAAGTTAGCGGCAGATACGCAGTATTTT | CASKLAADTQYF
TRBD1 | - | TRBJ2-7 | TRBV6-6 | TGTGCCAGCAGTTATTCGTCCCGGGACAGGGGCTACTTC | CASSYSSRDRGYF